The source of this TCR beta chain is a study of blood T cell repertoires in COVID-19. Method: immunoSEQ multiplex PCR; TCRdb's copy keeps in-frame clones and lacks some. The sample yields 100,000 to 150,000 clones, about 88% seen once. Sequencing used PBMCs or T cells enriched from blood (not recorded which). The sequence was collected from a woman aged 45-60 years who had recovered from COVID-19.

The CDR3 coding sequence is TGCGCCAGCAGCCAAGGACAATACACTGGAAACACCATATATTTT. Translated: CASSQGQYTGNTIYF. The gene calls are TRBV4-3 and TRBJ1-3, with D unclear. Germline V gene lookup returns CDR1 LGHNA and CDR2 YSLEER. There are 15 residues in the CDR3. V was shortened by 1 base and J by 2 bases, with 9 bases between the two germline ends.